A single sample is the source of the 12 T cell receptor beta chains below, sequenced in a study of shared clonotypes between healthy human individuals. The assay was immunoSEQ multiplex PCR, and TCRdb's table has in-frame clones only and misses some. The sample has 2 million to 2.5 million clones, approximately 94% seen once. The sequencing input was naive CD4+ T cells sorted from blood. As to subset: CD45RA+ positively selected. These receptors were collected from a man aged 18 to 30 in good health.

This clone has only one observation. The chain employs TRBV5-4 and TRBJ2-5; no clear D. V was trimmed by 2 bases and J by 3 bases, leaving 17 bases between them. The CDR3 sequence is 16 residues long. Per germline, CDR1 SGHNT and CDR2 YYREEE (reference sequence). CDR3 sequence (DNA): TGTGCCAGCAGCTTCATCCATCGGTCAGAAGAAGAGACCCAGTACTTC. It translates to CASSFIHRSEEETQYF.

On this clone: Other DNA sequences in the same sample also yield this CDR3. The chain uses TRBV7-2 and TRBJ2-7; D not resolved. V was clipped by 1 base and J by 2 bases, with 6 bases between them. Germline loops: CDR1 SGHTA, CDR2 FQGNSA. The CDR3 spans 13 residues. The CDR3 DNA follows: TGTGCCAGCAGCTTAGGTTCAACCTACGAGCAGTACTTC. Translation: CASSLGSTYEQYF.

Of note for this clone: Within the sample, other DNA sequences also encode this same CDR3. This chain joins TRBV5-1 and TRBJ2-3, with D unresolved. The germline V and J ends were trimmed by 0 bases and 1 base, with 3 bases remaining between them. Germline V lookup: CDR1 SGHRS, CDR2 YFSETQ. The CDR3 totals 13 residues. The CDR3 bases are TGCGCCAGCAGCTTGGTAGGCACAGATACGCAGTATTTT. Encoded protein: CASSLVGTDTQYF.

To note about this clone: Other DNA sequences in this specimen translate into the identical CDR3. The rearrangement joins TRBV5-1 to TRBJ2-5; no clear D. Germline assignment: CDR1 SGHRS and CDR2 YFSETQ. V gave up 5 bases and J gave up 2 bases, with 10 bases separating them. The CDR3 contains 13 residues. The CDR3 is CASSWDSQETQYF. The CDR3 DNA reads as TGCGCCAGCAGTTGGGATTCACAAGAGACCCAGTACTTC.

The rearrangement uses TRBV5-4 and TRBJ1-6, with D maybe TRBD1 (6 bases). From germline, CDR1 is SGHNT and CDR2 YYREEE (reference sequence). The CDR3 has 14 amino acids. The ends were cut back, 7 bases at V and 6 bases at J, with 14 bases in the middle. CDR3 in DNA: TGTGCCAGCCGCCGGCTAGGGGGTAATTCACCCCTCCACTTT. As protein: CASRRLGGNSPLHF.

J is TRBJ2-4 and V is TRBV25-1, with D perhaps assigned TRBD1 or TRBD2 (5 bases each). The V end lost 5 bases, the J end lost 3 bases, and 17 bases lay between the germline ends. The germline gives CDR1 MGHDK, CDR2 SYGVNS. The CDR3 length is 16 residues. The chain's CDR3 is CASSKVGTLGKNIQYF. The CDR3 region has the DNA TGTGCCAGCAGTAAAGTGGGGACCCTAGGCAAAAACATTCAGTACTTC.

The DNA of the CDR3 is TGTGCCAGCAGCGCACGGACAGGAGGAGGAACCGGGGAGCTGTTTTTT. Its translation is CASSARTGGGTGELFF. J is TRBJ2-2 and V is TRBV9, with 7 bases that match TRBD1. The germline V gene encodes CDR1 SGDLS and CDR2 YYNGEE. J was trimmed by 5 bases and V by 3 bases; bases with no gene match: 10. This CDR3 comprises 16 residues.

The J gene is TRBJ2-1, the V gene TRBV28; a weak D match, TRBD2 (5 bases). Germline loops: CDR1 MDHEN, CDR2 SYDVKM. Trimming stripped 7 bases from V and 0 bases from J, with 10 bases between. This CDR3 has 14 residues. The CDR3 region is CASTRGSSYNEQFF. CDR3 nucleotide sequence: TGTGCCAGCACCCGGGGTAGCTCCTACAATGAGCAGTTCTTC.

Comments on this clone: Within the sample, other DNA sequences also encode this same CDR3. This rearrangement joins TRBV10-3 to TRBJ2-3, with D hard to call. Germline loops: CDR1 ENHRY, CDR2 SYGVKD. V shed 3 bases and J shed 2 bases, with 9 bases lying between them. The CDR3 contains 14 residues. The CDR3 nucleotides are TGTGCCATCAGTGAAGGTCAGCCCACAGATACGCAGTATTTT. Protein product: CAISEGQPTDTQYF.

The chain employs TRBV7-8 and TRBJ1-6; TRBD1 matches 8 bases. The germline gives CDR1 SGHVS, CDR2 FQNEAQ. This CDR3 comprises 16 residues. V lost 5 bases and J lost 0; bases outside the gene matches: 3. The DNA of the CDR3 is TGTGCCAGCAGCGTAGACAGGGGCTCCTATAATTCACCCCTCCACTTT. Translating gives CASSVDRGSYNSPLHF. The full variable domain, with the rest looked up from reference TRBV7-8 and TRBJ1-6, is GAGVSQSPRYKVAKRGQDVALRCDPISGHVSLFWYQQALGQGPEFLTYFQNEAQLDKSGLPSDRFFAERPEGSVSTLKIQRTQQEDSAVYLCASSVDRGSYNSPLHFGNGTRLTVT.

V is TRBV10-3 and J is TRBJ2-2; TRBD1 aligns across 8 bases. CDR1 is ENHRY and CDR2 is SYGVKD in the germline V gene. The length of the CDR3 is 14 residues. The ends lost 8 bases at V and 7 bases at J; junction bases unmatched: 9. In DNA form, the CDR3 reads TGTGCCATCGGACAGGGCCTTCCGGGCGGGGAGCTGTTTTTT. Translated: CAIGQGLPGGELFF.

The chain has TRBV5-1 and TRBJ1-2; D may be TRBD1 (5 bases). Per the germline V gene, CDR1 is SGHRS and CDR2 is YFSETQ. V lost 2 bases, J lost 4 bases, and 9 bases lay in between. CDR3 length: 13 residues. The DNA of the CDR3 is TGCGCCAGCAGCTTAGGGGTGGGCTATGGCTACACCTTC. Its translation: CASSLGVGYGYTF.